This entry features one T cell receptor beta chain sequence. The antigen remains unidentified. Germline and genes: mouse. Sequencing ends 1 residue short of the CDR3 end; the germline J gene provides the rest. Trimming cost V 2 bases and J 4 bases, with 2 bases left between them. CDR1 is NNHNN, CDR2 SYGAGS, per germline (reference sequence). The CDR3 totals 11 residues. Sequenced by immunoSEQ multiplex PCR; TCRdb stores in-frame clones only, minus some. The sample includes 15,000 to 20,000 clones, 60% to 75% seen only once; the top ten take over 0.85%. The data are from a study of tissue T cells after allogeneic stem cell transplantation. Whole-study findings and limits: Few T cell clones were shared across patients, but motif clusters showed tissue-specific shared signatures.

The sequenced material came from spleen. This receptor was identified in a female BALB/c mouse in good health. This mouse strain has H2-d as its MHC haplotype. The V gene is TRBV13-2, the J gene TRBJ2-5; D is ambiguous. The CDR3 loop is CASGEEDTQYF. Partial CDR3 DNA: TGTGCCAGCGGTGAAGAAGACACCCAGTAC.